The clone carrying this T cell receptor beta chain has at least ten counts. The data originate from a study of blood T cell repertoires in COVID-19. Study-level information: The cDNA or gDNA used as material had been derived from T cells, B-cell-depleted T cells, or PBMCs.

Methods used by the authors: Using reference gene primer amplification, nucleated cell counts were estimated. Sequenced by immunoSEQ multiplex PCR; TCRdb stores in-frame clones only, minus some. Clonal size and the V and J genes are those of that table, whereas D and trimming came from the DNA. The repertoire holds 35,000 to 50,000 clones, just under 70% seen once, with roughly 6.3% in the top ten. V lost 3 bases to trimming and J lost 0 bases, with 9 bases between them. From germline, CDR1 is SGHVS and CDR2 FQNEAQ. This CDR3 is 14 amino acids long. The sequencing input was peripheral blood. V and J are TRBV7-8 and TRBJ2-7; D is possibly TRBD2 (7 bases). The clonotype was recovered from an older man with acute or convalescent COVID-19. In DNA form, the CDR3 reads TGTGCCAGCAGCTTGAGGGGGGGCTCCTACGAGCAGTACTTC. Encoded protein: CASSLRGGSYEQYF.